This is a list of T cell receptor beta chains from one sample in a study of shared clonotypes between healthy human individuals. The assay was immunoSEQ multiplex PCR, and TCRdb's table has in-frame clones only and misses some. The sample includes some 2,500,000 clones, about 90% of them seen just once. Specimen: naive CD4+ T cells from PBMCs. All receptors come from a man between 18 and 35 years old in good health. Some clones in this sample may be carry-over from other donors' samples. Both conserved end residues are part of each CDR3. The D gene is left open where the match is weak. Size is omitted from some rows. Given values are once, few, many or a class for expanded clones.

D gene,V gene,clone size,J gene,CDR3 protein,CDR3 DNA
.,TRBV5-5,.,TRBJ1-2,CASSLDIQNFYGYTF,TGTGCCAGCAGCCTGGACATCCAGAATTTCTATGGCTACACCTTC
TRBD2,TRBV6-5,.,TRBJ2-7,CATRLAGDREQYF,TGTGCCACCCGACTAGCGGGAGACCGCGAGCAGTACTTC
.,TRBV7-3,.,TRBJ2-3,CASSSRGPRTLTDTQYF,TGTGCCAGCAGCTCCCGCGGCCCCCGGACGCTCACAGATACGCAGTATTTT
.,TRBV7-9,.,TRBJ1-2,CASSPRWGTTINYGYTF,TGTGCCAGCAGCCCAAGGTGGGGGACAACTATAAACTATGGCTACACCTTC
.,TRBV7-2,once,TRBJ2-5,CASKKGQGETQYF,TGTGCCAGCAAGAAGGGACAAGGAGAGACCCAGTACTTC
TRBD1,TRBV4-3,.,TRBJ1-2,CASSLANRGHAGGYTF,TGCGCCAGCAGCCTCGCGAACAGGGGGCACGCGGGTGGCTACACCTTC
.,TRBV9,.,TRBJ2-3,CASSVRQGTDTQYF,TGTGCCAGCAGCGTGCGACAGGGCACAGATACGCAGTATTTT
.,TRBV2,.,TRBJ1-3,CASSDSVGAGNTIYF,TGTGCCAGCAGTGATTCAGTGGGGGCTGGAAACACCATATATTTT
.,TRBV5-1,.,TRBJ2-1,CASSLASINEQFF,TGCGCCAGCAGCTTGGCTAGCATCAATGAGCAGTTCTTC
TRBD1,TRBV19,.,TRBJ1-4,CASSPGTVYEKLFF,TGTGCCAGTAGCCCCGGGACAGTATATGAAAAACTGTTTTTT
.,TRBV6-1,.,TRBJ2-7,CASSDWQVGNEQYF,TGTGCCAGCAGTGATTGGCAGGTAGGCAACGAGCAGTACTTC
TRBD1,TRBV27,.,TRBJ2-7,CASSLYGQGSYEQYF,TGTGCCAGCAGTTTATACGGACAGGGGTCCTACGAGCAGTACTTC
TRBD1,TRBV30,.,TRBJ2-7,CAWSGDRLYEQYF,TGTGCCTGGAGTGGGGACAGGCTCTACGAGCAGTACTTC
.,TRBV5-1,once,TRBJ2-1,CASSPVGGSLLPFF,TGCGCCAGCAGCCCGGTAGGTGGCAGCCTTCTTCCGTTCTTC
.,TRBV4-1,.,TRBJ1-2,CASSQGSGPSYGYTF,TGCGCCAGCAGCCAAGGATCCGGACCGAGCTATGGCTACACCTTC
TRBD2,TRBV19,.,TRBJ2-2,CASRGLADTGELFF,TGTGCCAGCCGGGGACTAGCGGACACCGGGGAGCTGTTTTTT
.,TRBV30,few,TRBJ2-2,CAWTRTLNTGELFF,TGTGCCTGGACCAGGACATTGAACACCGGGGAGCTGTTTTTT
.,TRBV15,.,TRBJ2-5,CATSRDPFQETQYF,TGTGCCACCAGCAGAGATCCGTTTCAAGAGACCCAGTACTTC
.,TRBV7-9,.,TRBJ2-7,CASSRLGGGDYEQYF,TGTGCCAGCAGCCGTCTAGGAGGGGGCGACTACGAGCAGTACTTC
.,TRBV5-1,.,TRBJ2-7,CASRPVGGLGEQYF,TGCGCCAGCAGACCGGTGGGGGGGCTGGGGGAGCAGTACTTC
.,TRBV7-3,.,TRBJ2-7,CASSLGGHSYEQYF,TGTGCCAGCAGCTTAGGGGGGCACTCCTACGAGCAGTACTTC
TRBD2,TRBV11-2,.,TRBJ2-1,CASSFGTSGRASNEQFF,TGTGCCAGCAGCTTTGGGACTAGCGGGAGGGCCAGTAATGAGCAGTTCTTC
.,TRBV28,.,TRBJ1-2,CASSLSTRLTNYGYTF,TGTGCCAGCAGTTTGTCTACTCGTCTTACTAACTATGGCTACACCTTC
.,TRBV5-1,.,TRBJ1-3,CASSNLPEFSGNTIYF,TGCGCCAGCAGCAACCTGCCGGAATTTTCTGGAAACACCATATATTTT
.,TRBV4-2,few,TRBJ2-7,CASSQDYRRSYEQYF,TGTGCCAGCAGCCAGGATTACAGGCGCTCCTACGAGCAGTACTTC
.,TRBV10-1,.,TRBJ2-3,CASRPAGTAAADTQYF,TGCGCCAGCAGACCTGCCGGGACGGCCGCGGCAGATACGCAGTATTTT
.,TRBV9,once,TRBJ2-3,CASSVASLRDTQYF,TGTGCCAGCAGCGTAGCGTCGCTTCGGGATACGCAGTATTTT
.,TRBV6-5,.,TRBJ2-1,CASIINRGGNNEQFF,TGTGCCAGCATAATAAACAGGGGCGGGAACAATGAGCAGTTCTTC
.,TRBV7-8,.,TRBJ2-1,CASSLGKGLFLFF,TGTGCCAGCAGCTTAGGGAAAGGCCTGTTCCTTTTCTTC
TRBD2,TRBV28,.,TRBJ2-1,CASSLAGGDDFNEQFF,TGTGCCAGCAGTTTGGCGGGAGGGGACGACTTTAATGAGCAGTTCTTC
TRBD1,TRBV5-8,.,TRBJ1-5,CASSRSGTVNQPQHF,TGTGCCAGCAGCCGATCCGGGACAGTTAATCAGCCCCAGCATTTT
.,TRBV6-1,once,TRBJ1-2,CASSEAFGAETSGYTF,TGTGCCAGCAGTGAAGCTTTCGGGGCAGAGACGTCAGGCTACACCTTC
.,TRBV18,.,TRBJ2-1,CASSPRNGNNEQFF,TGTGCCAGCTCACCACGTAACGGTAACAATGAGCAGTTCTTC
TRBD1,TRBV7-9,.,TRBJ1-2,CASSSQGLNYGYTF,TGTGCCAGCAGCTCACAGGGGCTCAACTATGGCTACACCTTC
TRBD1,TRBV11-2,.,TRBJ2-1,CASSRDRASSIPDEQFF,TGTGCCAGCAGCCGGGACAGGGCTAGCTCCATCCCCGATGAGCAGTTCTTC
TRBD1,TRBV5-1,.,TRBJ2-2,CASSLAGTGNTGELFF,TGCGCCAGCAGCTTGGCGGGGACAGGGAACACCGGGGAGCTGTTTTTT
TRBD1,TRBV5-1,.,TRBJ2-1,CASLRDRAGYNEQFF,TGCGCCAGCTTACGTGACAGGGCAGGGTACAATGAGCAGTTCTTC
TRBD2,TRBV2,.,TRBJ2-4,CASSVRLAGGPGNIQYF,TGTGCCAGCAGTGTTCGCCTAGCGGGAGGGCCCGGAAACATTCAGTACTTC
.,TRBV28,once,TRBJ2-6,CASSMDTLARANVLTF,TGTGCCAGCAGTATGGACACCTTAGCCCGGGCCAACGTCCTGACTTTC
TRBD2,TRBV28,.,TRBJ2-6,CASSSAGGAGANVLTF,TGTGCCAGCTCGAGTGCGGGGGGCGCTGGGGCCAACGTCCTGACTTTC
.,TRBV18,few,TRBJ1-1,CASSPITGTYTEAFF,TGTGCCAGCTCACCAATTACCGGGACCTACACTGAAGCTTTCTTT
.,TRBV5-1,.,TRBJ2-7,CATHDGVQGEQYF,TGCGCCACCCACGACGGGGTGCAGGGAGAGCAGTACTTC
.,TRBV9,once,TRBJ2-2,CASSQLVGAGGELFF,TGTGCCAGCAGCCAACTTGTTGGGGCGGGCGGGGAGCTGTTTTTT
TRBD1,TRBV28,.,TRBJ2-1,CAILRDRGFGEQFF,TGTGCCATCCTCCGGGACAGGGGGTTCGGTGAGCAGTTCTTC
TRBD2,TRBV6-5,.,TRBJ2-3,CASSFLLAGGIDTQYF,TGTGCCAGCAGTTTCCTACTAGCGGGTGGGATAGATACGCAGTATTTT
.,TRBV28,.,TRBJ2-3,CASNPPGPDTQYF,TGTGCCAGCAACCCCCCGGGCCCAGATACGCAGTATTTT